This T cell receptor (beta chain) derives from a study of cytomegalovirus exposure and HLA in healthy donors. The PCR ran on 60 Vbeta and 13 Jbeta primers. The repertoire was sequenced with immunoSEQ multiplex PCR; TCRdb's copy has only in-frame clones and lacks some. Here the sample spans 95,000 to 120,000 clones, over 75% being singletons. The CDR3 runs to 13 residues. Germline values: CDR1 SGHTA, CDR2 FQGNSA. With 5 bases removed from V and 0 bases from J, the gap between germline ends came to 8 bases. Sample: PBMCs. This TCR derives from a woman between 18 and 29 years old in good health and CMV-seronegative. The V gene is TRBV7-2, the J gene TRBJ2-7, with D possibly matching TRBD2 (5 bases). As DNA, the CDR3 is TGTGCCAGCAGCGACCGGGACTCCTACGAGCAGTACTTC. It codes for CASSDRDSYEQYF. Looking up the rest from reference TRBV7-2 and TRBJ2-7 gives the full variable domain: GAGVSQSPSNKVTEKGKDVELRCDPISGHTALYWYRQSLGQGLEFLIYFQGNSAPDKSGLPSDRFSAERTGGSVSTLTIQRTQQEDSAVYLCASSDRDSYEQYFGPGTRLTVT.